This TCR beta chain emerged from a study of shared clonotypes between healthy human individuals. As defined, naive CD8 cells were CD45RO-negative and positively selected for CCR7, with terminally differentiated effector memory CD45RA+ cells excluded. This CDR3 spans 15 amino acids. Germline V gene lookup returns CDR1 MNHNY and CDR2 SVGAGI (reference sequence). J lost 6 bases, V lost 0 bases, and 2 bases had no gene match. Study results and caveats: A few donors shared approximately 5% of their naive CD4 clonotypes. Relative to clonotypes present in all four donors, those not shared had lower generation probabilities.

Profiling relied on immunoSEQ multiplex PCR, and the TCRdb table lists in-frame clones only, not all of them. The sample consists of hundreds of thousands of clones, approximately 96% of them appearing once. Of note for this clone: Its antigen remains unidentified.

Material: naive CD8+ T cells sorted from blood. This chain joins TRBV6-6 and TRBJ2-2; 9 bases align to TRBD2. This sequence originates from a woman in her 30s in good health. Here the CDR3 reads CASSYSREGPGELFF. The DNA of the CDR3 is TGTGCCAGCAGTTACTCGCGGGAGGGTCCCGGGGAGCTGTTTTTT.